The subject of this entry is one T cell receptor (beta chain). The data are from a study of shared clonotypes between healthy human individuals. V lost 6 bases to trimming and J lost 4 bases, with 12 bases between them. The CDR3 length is 12 residues. The germline gives CDR1 SQVTM, CDR2 ANQGSEA. Assay used: immunoSEQ multiplex PCR; TCRdb lists only in-frame clones, some missing. The sample lists 330,000 or so clones, around 74% seen once, with 10% in the top ten. The chain combines TRBV29-1 with TRBJ1-1; tentative D call: TRBD1 (5 bases). Sequenced material: memory CD4+ T cells sorted from blood. Subset here: CD45RA-negative fraction. This sequence was found in a man aged 30-40 years in good health. CDR3 coding DNA: TGCAGCGTGTGGGGCCCCGGCACTGAAGCTTTCTTT. It is translated as CSVWGPGTEAFF.